What follows describes a single TCR beta chain. This entry comes from a study of blood T cell repertoires in COVID-19. Study-level information: Acute-phase and convalescent COVID-19 samples originated in the United States, Italy and Spain. The analysed material was cDNA or gDNA that came from T cells, B-cell-depleted T cells, or PBMCs.

How the authors handled the data: Estimation of nucleated cell counts relied on the amplification of reference gene primers. Sequencing used immunoSEQ multiplex PCR; TCRdb keeps in-frame clones, though not all of them. V and J calls and clone size are as listed in that table; D and trimming were resolved from the DNA. The table lists about 130,000 clones, approximately 84% of them singletons. The clonotype was recovered from a man aged 65 to 79 with acute or convalescent COVID-19. Input material: peripheral blood.

The CDR3 DNA reads TGTGCCAGCAGCTTAAGTCTAGCGATCGACGAGCAGTACTTC. The encoded protein is CASSLSLAIDEQYF. The chain has TRBV7-9 and TRBJ2-7, with TRBD2 as a possible D gene (6 bases). From germline, CDR1 is SEHNR and CDR2 FQNEAQ (reference sequence). The V and J ends lost 2 bases and 5 bases respectively, with 13 bases between them. CDR3 length: 14 residues. The full variable domain, its missing parts supplied by reference TRBV7-9 and TRBJ2-7, is DTGVSQNPRHKITKRGQNVTFRCDPISEHNRLYWYRQTLGQGPEFLTYFQNEAQLEKSRLLSDRFSAERPKGSFSTLEIQRTEQGDSAMYLCASSLSLAIDEQYFGPGTRLTVT.